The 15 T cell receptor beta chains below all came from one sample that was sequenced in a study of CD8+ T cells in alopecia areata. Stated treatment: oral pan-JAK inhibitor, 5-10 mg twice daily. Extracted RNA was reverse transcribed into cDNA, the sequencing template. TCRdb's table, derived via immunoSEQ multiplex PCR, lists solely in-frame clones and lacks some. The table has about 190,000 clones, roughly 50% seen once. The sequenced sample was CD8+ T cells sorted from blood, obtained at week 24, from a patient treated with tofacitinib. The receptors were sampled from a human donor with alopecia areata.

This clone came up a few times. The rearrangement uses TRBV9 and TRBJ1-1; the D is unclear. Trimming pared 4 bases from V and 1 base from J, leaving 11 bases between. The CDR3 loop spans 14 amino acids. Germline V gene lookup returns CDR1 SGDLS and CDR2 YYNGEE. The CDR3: CASSLYSANTEAFF. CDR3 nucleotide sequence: TGTGCCAGCAGCCTTTACAGCGCGAACACTGAAGCTTTCTTT. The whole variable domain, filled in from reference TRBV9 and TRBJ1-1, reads DSGVTQTPKHLITATGQRVTLRCSPRSGDLSVYWYQQSLDQGLQFLIQYYNGEERAKGNILERFSAQQFPDLHSELNLSSLELGDSALYFCASSLYSANTEAFFGQGTRLTVV.

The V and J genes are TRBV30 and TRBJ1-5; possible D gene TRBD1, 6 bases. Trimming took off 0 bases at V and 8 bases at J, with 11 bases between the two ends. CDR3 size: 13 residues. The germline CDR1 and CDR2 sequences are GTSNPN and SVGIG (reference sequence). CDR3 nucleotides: TGTGCCTGGAGTGTAGGTAGGGGGGAGCCCCAGCATTTT. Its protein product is CAWSVGRGEPQHF.

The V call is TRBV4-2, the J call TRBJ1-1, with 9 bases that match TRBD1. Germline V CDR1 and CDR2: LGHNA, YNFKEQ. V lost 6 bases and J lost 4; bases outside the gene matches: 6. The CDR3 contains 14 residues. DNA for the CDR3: TGTGCCAGCAGTCTCACAGGGGGCCTCACTGAAGCTTTCTTT. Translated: CASSLTGGLTEAFF.

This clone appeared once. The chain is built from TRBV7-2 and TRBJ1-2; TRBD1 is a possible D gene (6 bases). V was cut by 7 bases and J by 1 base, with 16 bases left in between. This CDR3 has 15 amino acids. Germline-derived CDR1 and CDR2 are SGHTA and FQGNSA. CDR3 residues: CASTRGQVVNYGYTF. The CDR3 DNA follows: TGTGCCAGCACCAGGGGACAAGTTGTTAACTATGGCTACACCTTC.

The chain's CDR3 is CASSYTMGGNQPQHF. DNA for the CDR3: TGTGCCAGCAGTTATACAATGGGGGGGAATCAGCCCCAGCATTTT. The rearrangement uses TRBV6-5 and TRBJ1-5; weak D call: TRBD1 (5 bases). CDR3 length: 15 residues. Germline V lookup: CDR1 MNHEY, CDR2 SVGAGI. Trimming shortened V by 3 bases and J by 4 bases, and 13 bases separated the two germline ends.

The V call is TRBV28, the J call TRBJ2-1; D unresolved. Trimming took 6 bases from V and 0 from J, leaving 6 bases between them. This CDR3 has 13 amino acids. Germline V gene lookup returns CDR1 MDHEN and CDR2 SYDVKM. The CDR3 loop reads CASSPTSYNEQFF. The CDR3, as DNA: TGTGCCAGCAGCCCGACCTCCTACAATGAGCAGTTCTTC.

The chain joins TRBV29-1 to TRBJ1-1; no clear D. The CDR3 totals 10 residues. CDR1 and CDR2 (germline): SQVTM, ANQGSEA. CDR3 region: CGLGIGEAFF. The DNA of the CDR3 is TGCGGTCTGGGTATAGGTGAAGCTTTCTTT.

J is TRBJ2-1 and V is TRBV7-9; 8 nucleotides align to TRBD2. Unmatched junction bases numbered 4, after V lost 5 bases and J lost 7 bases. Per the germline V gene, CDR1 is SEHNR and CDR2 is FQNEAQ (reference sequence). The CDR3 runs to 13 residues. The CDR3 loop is CASSRGGQNEQFF. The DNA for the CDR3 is TGTGCCAGCAGCCGCGGGGGGCAGAATGAGCAGTTCTTC.

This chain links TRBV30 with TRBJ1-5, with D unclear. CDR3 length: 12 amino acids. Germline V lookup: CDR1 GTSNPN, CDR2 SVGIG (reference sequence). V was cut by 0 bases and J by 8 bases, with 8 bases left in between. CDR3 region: CAWSVGSEPQHF. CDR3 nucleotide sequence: TGTGCCTGGAGTGTAGGGAGCGAGCCCCAGCATTTT.

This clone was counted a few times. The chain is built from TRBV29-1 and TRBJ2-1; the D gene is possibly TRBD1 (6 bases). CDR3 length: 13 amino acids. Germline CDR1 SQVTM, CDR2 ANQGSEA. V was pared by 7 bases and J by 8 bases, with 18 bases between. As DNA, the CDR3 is TGCAGCGGCTACACAGGGTTTCTAGATGAGCAGTTCTTC. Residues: CSGYTGFLDEQFF.

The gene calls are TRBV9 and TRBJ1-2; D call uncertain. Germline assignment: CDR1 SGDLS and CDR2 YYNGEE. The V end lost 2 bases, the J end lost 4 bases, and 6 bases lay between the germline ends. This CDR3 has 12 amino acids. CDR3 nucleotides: TGTGCCAGCAGCGTCACTGTCTATGGCTACACCTTC. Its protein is CASSVTVYGYTF.

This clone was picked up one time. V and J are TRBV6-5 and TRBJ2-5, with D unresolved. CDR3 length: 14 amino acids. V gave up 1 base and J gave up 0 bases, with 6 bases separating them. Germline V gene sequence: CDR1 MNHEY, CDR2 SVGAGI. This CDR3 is CASSYLADQETQYF. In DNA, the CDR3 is TGTGCCAGCAGTTACTTGGCGGACCAAGAGACCCAGTACTTC.

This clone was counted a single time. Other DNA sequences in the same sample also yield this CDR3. The CDR3 DNA is TGTGCCAGCAGTTATAACAGAGGCTACGAGCAGTACTTC. It encodes CASSYNRGYEQYF. This chain connects TRBV6-5 to TRBJ2-7, with unresolved D. Germline values: CDR1 MNHEY, CDR2 SVGAGI. V lost 3 bases to trimming and J lost 3 bases, with 9 bases between them. The CDR3 loop spans 13 amino acids.

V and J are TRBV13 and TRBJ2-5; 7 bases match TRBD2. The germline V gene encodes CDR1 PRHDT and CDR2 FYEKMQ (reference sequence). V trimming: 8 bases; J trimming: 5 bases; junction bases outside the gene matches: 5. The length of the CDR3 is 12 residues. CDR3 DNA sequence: TGTGCCAGCGGACTAGGTTCGGAGACCCAGTACTTC. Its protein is CASGLGSETQYF.

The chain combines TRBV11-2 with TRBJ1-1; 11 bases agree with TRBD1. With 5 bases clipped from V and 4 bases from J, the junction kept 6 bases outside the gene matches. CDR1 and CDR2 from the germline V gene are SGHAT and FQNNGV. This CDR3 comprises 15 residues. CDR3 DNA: TGTGCCAGCAGCAAGAGGACAGGGGGCATCACTGAAGCTTTCTTT. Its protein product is CASSKRTGGITEAFF.